Each of the 26 T cell receptor beta chains below was sequenced from the same sample in a study of T cells in narcolepsy. Measured with immunoSEQ multiplex PCR; TCRdb has only the in-frame clones, and not every one. The repertoire consists of roughly 22,000 clones, with around two thirds occurring once and the leading ten covering about 12%. The sample was memory (CD45RA-) CD4+ T cells from blood. These receptors were obtained from a human donor in good health.

This clone was observed a few times. The V call is TRBV5-6, the J call TRBJ2-7, with D perhaps TRBD1 or TRBD2 (5 bases each). The V gene lost 5 bases and the J gene lost 3 bases, with 15 bases spanning the gap. CDR3 length: 14 residues. Germline-derived CDR1 and CDR2 are SGHDT and YYEEEE. The DNA for the CDR3 is TGTGCCAGCAGTCGGGGACCGTCCGGCTACGAGCAGTACTTC. Its protein product is CASSRGPSGYEQYF.

This rearrangement joins TRBV6-1 to TRBJ2-7, with 9 bases identical to TRBD1. V lost 7 bases, J lost 6 bases, and 13 bases stayed unmatched. CDR1 and CDR2 (germline): MNHNS, SASEGT. This CDR3 spans 15 amino acids. CDR3 DNA: TGTGCCAGCATAAAAGGAACAGGGGGCGCGACCGAGCAGTACTTC. Translating gives CASIKGTGGATEQYF.

This sequence joins TRBV11-2 and TRBJ1-1; D uncertain. The CDR3 spans 11 residues. Germline values: CDR1 SGHAT, CDR2 FQNNGV. Deletions cut 5 bases from V and 5 bases from J, with 6 bases between. As DNA, the CDR3 is TGTGCCAGCAGCCTTCAGACTGAAGCTTTCTTT. This translates into CASSLQTEAFF.

This clone appeared a few times. This chain uses TRBV5-6 with TRBJ1-2; 7 bases line up with TRBD1. CDR1 is SGHDT, CDR2 YYEEEE, per germline. The V segment lost 4 bases and the J segment 6 bases; nucleotides outside the gene matches: 6. CDR3 length equals 13 residues. Here the CDR3 DNA reads TGTGCCAGCAGCCCGGACAGGTGGGATGGCTACACCTTC. The encoded protein is CASSPDRWDGYTF.

The chain links TRBV21-1 to TRBJ1-5. TRBV21-1 is described as a pseudogene. The CDR3 covers 17 residues. DNA of the CDR3: TGTGCCAGCAGCAATCATGCAATTCCGAGGGAGGATCAGCCCCAGCATTTT. As protein: CASSNHAIPREDQPQHF.

The chain recombines TRBV28 with TRBJ1-2, with TRBD1 as a possible D gene (6 bases). From germline, CDR1 is MDHEN and CDR2 SYDVKM. CDR3 length: 13 residues. Trimming took 6 bases from V and 8 from J, leaving 16 bases between them. This CDR3 is CASSQRGFGGYTF. CDR3 nucleotide sequence: TGTGCCAGCAGCCAAAGGGGGTTCGGAGGCTACACCTTC.

The V call is TRBV5-1, the J call TRBJ2-7, with D perhaps assigned TRBD1 or TRBD2 (5 bases each). The CDR3 length is 13 residues. Trimming stripped 4 bases from V and 2 bases from J, with 10 bases between. CDR1 is SGHRS, CDR2 YFSETQ, per germline. This CDR3 is CASSPGPAYEQYF. In DNA, the CDR3 is TGCGCCAGCAGCCCGGGACCTGCCTACGAGCAGTACTTC.

This chain connects TRBV9 to TRBJ2-1; 12 bases are shared with TRBD2. Germline-derived CDR1 and CDR2 are SGDLS and YYNGEE. V was pared by 0 bases and J by 5 bases, with 0 bases of the junction left unmatched. The CDR3 length is 15 residues. The CDR3 loop is CASSVGLAGDNEQFF. CDR3 sequence (DNA): TGTGCCAGCAGCGTAGGACTAGCGGGGGACAATGAGCAGTTCTTC.

Points on this clone: A read error is likely, as this CDR3 ends without the conserved phenylalanine or tryptophan. The limits of the CDR3 on the DNA are not certain, so only TCRdb's listed CDR3 is given. The chain joins TRBV6-1 to TRBJ2-3; the table's D gene call, TRBD1, was not cross checked with the DNA. 12 amino acids form the CDR3, both terminal residues included. Germline V gives CDR1 MNHNS, CDR2 SASEGT. CDR3 amino acids: CASSTFAGTGVL.

The chain employs TRBV6-5 and TRBJ2-7, with 8 bases aligning to TRBD1. Per the germline V gene, CDR1 is MNHEY and CDR2 is SVGAGI. The CDR3 consists of 15 residues. The V gene end was trimmed by 2 bases and the J gene end by 6 bases; junction bases not matched to a gene: 9. CDR3 in DNA: TGTGCCAGCAGTTACGGACAGGGTGGTGCGGGCGAGCAGTACTTC. Amino acids: CASSYGQGGAGEQYF.

A few counts support this clone. Other DNA sequences of this sample code for an identical CDR3. J is TRBJ2-2 and V is TRBV5-4; maybe TRBD1 (6 bases). V was shortened by 4 bases and J by 1 base, with 11 bases between the two germline ends. The germline gives CDR1 SGHNT, CDR2 YYREEE (reference sequence). The CDR3 is 15 amino acids. The CDR3 protein is CASSPGTRNTGELFF. Here the CDR3 DNA reads TGTGCCAGCAGCCCCGGGACAAGGAACACCGGGGAGCTGTTTTTT.

This clone was seen more than once but under ten times. The V and J genes are TRBV6-6 and TRBJ1-2; TRBD1 is a possible D gene (5 bases). Germline assignment: CDR1 MNHNY and CDR2 SVGAGI (reference sequence). The CDR3 is 13 amino acids. The V and J ends lost 11 bases and 1 base respectively, with 14 bases between them. For the CDR3, the DNA is TGTGCCGGGACGCGGGGAGGTAACTATGGCTACACCTTC. Translation: CAGTRGGNYGYTF.

The chain links TRBV7-2 to TRBJ2-1; TRBD2 aligns across 8 bases. This CDR3 contains 15 residues. V lost 8 bases and J lost 1; bases outside the gene matches: 7. Germline-derived CDR1 and CDR2 are SGHTA and FQGNSA. This CDR3 reads CASLPGRASYNEQFF. For the CDR3, the DNA is TGTGCCAGCTTGCCCGGGAGGGCGTCCTACAATGAGCAGTTCTTC.

This chain connects TRBV6-1 to TRBJ1-1; D unclear. Germline-derived CDR1 and CDR2 are MNHNS and SASEGT. CDR3 length equals 14 residues. The V and J ends lost 8 bases and 1 base respectively, with 14 bases between them. Written as DNA, the CDR3 is TGTGCCAGCGCCCGAGGCAGGCCGAACACTGAAGCTTTCTTT. It yields the protein CASARGRPNTEAFF.

The chain joins TRBV2 to TRBJ2-2; D could derive from TRBD1 or TRBD2 (5 bases each). Germline V gene data show CDR1 as SNHLY and CDR2 as FYNNEI. This CDR3 has 13 residues. Trimming cost V 7 bases and J 5 bases, with 11 bases left between them. CDR3 DNA: TGTGCCAGCACCAGGGCGGGTACCGGGGAGCTGTTTTTT. This encodes CASTRAGTGELFF.

The table lists this clone with a few counts. The CDR3 DNA reads TGTGCAAGTCGCTTCCCTCCCAGACTCCAGACCTACGAGCAGTACTTC. Amino acids: CASRFPPRLQTYEQYF. The chain couples TRBV12-2 to TRBJ2-7; TRBD2, as called in the table, went unchecked against the DNA. TRBV12-2 is designated a pseudogene. The CDR3 is 16 amino acids.

A note on this clone: This specimen includes other DNA sequences encoding the same CDR3. V gene TRBV6-1 combines with J gene TRBJ1-5, with TRBD1 as a possible D gene (5 bases). The CDR3 length is 14 residues. Germline V gene data show CDR1 as MNHNS and CDR2 as SASEGT. Trimming took 6 bases from V and 7 from J, leaving 16 bases between them. CDR3 amino acids: CASSARWGDQPQHF. The CDR3, as DNA: TGTGCCAGCAGCGCCAGATGGGGGGACCAGCCCCAGCATTTT.

This chain joins TRBV20-1 and TRBJ2-5, with D perhaps TRBD1 (5 bases). V shed 6 bases and J shed 11 bases, with 16 bases lying between them. Per the germline V gene, CDR1 is DFQATT and CDR2 is SNEGSKA (reference sequence). There are 11 residues in the CDR3. The CDR3: CSAYRLAEQYF. CDR3 DNA sequence: TGCAGTGCCTACAGGCTTGCGGAGCAGTACTTC.

The chain combines TRBV4-2 with TRBJ2-1; a possible D gene is TRBD2 (5 bases). Germline V gene data show CDR1 as LGHNA and CDR2 as YNFKEQ. CDR3 size: 17 residues. V was cut by 0 bases and J by 1 base, with 13 bases left in between. The CDR3 loop reads CASSQDPASPSYNEQFF. CDR3 bases: TGTGCCAGCAGCCAAGATCCCGCTAGCCCTTCCTACAATGAGCAGTTCTTC.

The CDR3 nucleotides read TGTGCCAGCACCACCGGCCCACTAGCGGGGACGAATGAGCAGTTCTTC. It specifies CASTTGPLAGTNEQFF. The chain couples TRBV5-4 to TRBJ2-1; 10 bases are a match to TRBD2. Germline V CDR1 and CDR2: SGHNT, YYREEE (reference sequence). J gave up 7 bases and V 6 bases, and 13 bases lay outside the gene matches. This CDR3 comprises 16 residues.

This clone has only a few counts. The chain uses TRBV7-2 and TRBJ2-7; no clear D. Between the trimmed V and J ends, which lost 1 base and 1 base, there was a span of 11 bases. Per germline, CDR1 SGHTA and CDR2 FQGNSA. The CDR3 consists of 15 residues. CDR3 sequence (DNA): TGTGCCAGCAGCTTAGATCAGACTGGTTCCTACGAGCAGTACTTC. It codes for CASSLDQTGSYEQYF.

Notes on this clone: Mismatch with germline at one junction end may stem from a read error. The rearrangement links TRBV5-5 to TRBJ1-6, with no clear D. This CDR3 is 16 amino acids long. CDR1 and CDR2 from the germline V gene are SGHKS and YYEKEE (reference sequence). CDR3 in amino acids: CASSLMGHSNNSPLHF. CDR3 in DNA: TGTGCCAGCAGCTTGATGGGCCACTCCAATAATTCACCCCTCCACTTT. Full variable domain (outside the CDR3, taken from reference TRBV5-5 and TRBJ1-6): DAGVTQSPTHLIKTRGQQVTLRCSPISGHKSVSWYQQVLGQGPQFIFQYYEKEERGRGNFPDRFSARQFPNYSSELNVNALLLGDSALYLCASSLMGHSNNSPLHFGNGTRLTVT.

The V call is TRBV5-1, the J call TRBJ1-3; D is ambiguous. Germline V gives CDR1 SGHRS, CDR2 YFSETQ. Deletions cut 5 bases from V and 2 bases from J, with 11 bases between. This CDR3 spans 14 amino acids. CDR3 region: CASSPDGAGNTIYF. DNA of the CDR3: TGCGCCAGCAGTCCGGACGGGGCTGGAAACACCATATATTTT. Based on the CDR3 plus reference TRBV5-1 and TRBJ1-3, the full variable domain is KAGVTQTPRYLIKTRGQQVTLSCSPISGHRSVSWYQQTPGQGLQFLFEYFSETQRNKGNFPGRFSGRQFSNSRSEMNVSTLELGDSALYLCASSPDGAGNTIYFGEGSWLTVV.

This clone was seen a single time. This chain links TRBV28 with TRBJ2-3; D unclear. V gave up 7 bases and J gave up 1 base, with 3 bases separating them. This CDR3 has 11 residues. Looked up from germline, CDR1 is MDHEN and CDR2 is SYDVKM. The CDR3 sequence: CASTRTDTQYF. DNA for the CDR3: TGTGCCAGCACCCGCACAGATACGCAGTATTTT.

This clone was detected only once. This chain uses TRBV19 with TRBJ1-6; D is perhaps TRBD1 (5 bases). Trimming took off 5 bases at V and 10 bases at J, with 12 bases between the two ends. Germline V gene data show CDR1 as LNHDA and CDR2 as SQIVND (reference sequence). CDR3 size: 13 residues. The CDR3 coding sequence is TGTGCCAGTAGTGACCAGGGTGAGTCACCCCTCCACTTT. This encodes CASSDQGESPLHF.

This chain uses TRBV5-1 with TRBJ2-6; D assignment may be TRBD1 or TRBD2 (5 bases each). This CDR3 has 16 residues. V lost 5 bases to trimming and J lost 0 bases, with 12 bases between them. CDR1 SGHRS and CDR2 YFSETQ come from the germline V gene. The CDR3 DNA sequence: TGCGCCAGCAGGGGGGTTCCGAGCTCTGGGGCCAACGTCCTGACTTTC. As protein: CASRGVPSSGANVLTF.